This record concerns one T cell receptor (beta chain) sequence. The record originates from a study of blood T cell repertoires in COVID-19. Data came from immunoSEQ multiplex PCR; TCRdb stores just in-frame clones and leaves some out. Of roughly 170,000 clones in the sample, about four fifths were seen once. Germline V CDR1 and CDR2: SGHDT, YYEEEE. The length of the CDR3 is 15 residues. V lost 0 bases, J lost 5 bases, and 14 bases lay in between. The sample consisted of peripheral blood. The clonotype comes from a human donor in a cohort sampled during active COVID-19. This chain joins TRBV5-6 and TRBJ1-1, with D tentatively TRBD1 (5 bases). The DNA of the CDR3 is TGTGCCAGCAGCTTGGGGGGCATAGGGGTGACTGAAGCTTTCTTT. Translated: CASSLGGIGVTEAFF.